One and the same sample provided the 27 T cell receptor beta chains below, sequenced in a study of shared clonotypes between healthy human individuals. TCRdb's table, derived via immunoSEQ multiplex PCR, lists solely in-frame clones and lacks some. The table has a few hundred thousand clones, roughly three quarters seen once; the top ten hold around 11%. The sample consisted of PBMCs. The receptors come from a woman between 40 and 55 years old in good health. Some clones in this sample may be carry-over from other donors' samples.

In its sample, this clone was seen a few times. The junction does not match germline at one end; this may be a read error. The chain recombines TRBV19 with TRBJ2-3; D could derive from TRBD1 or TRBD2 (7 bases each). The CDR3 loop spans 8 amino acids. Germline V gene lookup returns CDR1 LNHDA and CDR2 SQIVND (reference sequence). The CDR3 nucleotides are TGTGCCTCTCAGGGGGGGGATTTT. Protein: CASQGGDF.

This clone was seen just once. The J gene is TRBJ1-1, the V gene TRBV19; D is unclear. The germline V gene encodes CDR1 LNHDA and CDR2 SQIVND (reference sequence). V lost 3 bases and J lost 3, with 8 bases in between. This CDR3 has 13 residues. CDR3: CASSIQRDTEAFF. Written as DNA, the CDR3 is TGTGCCAGTAGTATCCAACGCGACACTGAAGCTTTCTTT.

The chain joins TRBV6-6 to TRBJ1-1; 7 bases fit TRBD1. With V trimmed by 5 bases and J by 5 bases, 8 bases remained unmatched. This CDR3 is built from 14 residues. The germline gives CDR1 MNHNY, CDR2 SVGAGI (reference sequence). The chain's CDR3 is CASSPGQLQTEAFF. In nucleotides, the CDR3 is TGTGCCAGCAGTCCGGGACAGTTACAAACTGAAGCTTTCTTT.

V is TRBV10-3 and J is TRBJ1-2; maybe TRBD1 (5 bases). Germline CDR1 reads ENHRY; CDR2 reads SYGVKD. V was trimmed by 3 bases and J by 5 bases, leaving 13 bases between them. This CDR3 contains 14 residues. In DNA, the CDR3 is TGTGCCATCAGTGACCTCGGAGGGACGTATGGCTACACCTTC. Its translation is CAISDLGGTYGYTF.

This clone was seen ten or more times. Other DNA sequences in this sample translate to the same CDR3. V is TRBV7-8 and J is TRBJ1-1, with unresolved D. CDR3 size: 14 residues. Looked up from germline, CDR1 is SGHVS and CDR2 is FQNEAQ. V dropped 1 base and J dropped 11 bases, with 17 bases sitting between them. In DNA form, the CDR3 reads TGTGCCAGCAGCTTAGATCACGCTTCGTGGGAGGCTTTCTTT. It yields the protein CASSLDHASWEAFF.

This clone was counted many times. The CDR3 sequence is CAIIRGDEQYF. CDR3 sequence (DNA): TGTGCCATCATTAGGGGGGACGAGCAGTACTTC. V gene TRBV28 combines with J gene TRBJ2-7; the D gene could be TRBD1 or TRBD2 (6 bases each). V gave up 10 bases and J gave up 5 bases, with 12 bases separating them. Germline V gene data show CDR1 as MDHEN and CDR2 as SYDVKM. This CDR3 comprises 11 residues.

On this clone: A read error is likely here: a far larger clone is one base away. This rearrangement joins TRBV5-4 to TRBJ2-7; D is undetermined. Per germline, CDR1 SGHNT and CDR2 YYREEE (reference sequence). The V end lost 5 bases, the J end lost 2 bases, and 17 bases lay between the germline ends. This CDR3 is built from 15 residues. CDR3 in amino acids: CASSFLRYPPYEQYF. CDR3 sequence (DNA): TGTGCCAGCAGTTTCCTCCGCTACCCACCCTACGAGCAGTACTTC.

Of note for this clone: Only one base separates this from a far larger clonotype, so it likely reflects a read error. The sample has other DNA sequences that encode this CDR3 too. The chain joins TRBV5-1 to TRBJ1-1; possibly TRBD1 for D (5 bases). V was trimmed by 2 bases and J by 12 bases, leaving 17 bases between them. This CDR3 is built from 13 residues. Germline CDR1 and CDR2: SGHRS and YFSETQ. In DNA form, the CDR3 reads TGCGCCAGCAGCTTATGGGGTGCCAACAGGCCTTTCTTT. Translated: CASSLWGANRPFF.

CDR3 DNA: TGTGCCAGCAGCTTAGGGGTAGCGCACACAGATACGCAGTATTTT. Translation gives CASSLGVAHTDTQYF. The V and J genes are TRBV11-2 and TRBJ2-3, with D possibly being TRBD2 (5 bases). The length of the CDR3 is 15 residues. Trimming cost V 1 base and J 2 bases, with 10 bases left between them. Looked up from germline, CDR1 is SGHAT and CDR2 is FQNNGV.

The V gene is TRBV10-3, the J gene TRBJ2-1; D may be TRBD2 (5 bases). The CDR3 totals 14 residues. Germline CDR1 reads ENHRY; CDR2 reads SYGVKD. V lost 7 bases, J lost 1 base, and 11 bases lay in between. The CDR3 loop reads CAITREPSYNEQFF. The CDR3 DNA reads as TGTGCCATCACTAGGGAGCCGTCCTACAATGAGCAGTTCTTC.

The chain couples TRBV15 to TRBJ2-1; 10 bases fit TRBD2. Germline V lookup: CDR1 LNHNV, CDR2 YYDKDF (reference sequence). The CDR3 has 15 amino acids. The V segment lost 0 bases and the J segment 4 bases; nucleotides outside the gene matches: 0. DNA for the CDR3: TGTGCCACCAGCAGAGAAGCGGGAGGGTACAATGAGCAGTTCTTC. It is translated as CATSREAGGYNEQFF.

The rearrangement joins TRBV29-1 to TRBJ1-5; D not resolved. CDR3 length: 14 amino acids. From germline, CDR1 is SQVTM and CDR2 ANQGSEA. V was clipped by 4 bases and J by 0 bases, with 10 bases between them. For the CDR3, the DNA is TGCAGCGTTGTGCCAGCGGATAGCAATCAGCCCCAGCATTTT. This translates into CSVVPADSNQPQHF.

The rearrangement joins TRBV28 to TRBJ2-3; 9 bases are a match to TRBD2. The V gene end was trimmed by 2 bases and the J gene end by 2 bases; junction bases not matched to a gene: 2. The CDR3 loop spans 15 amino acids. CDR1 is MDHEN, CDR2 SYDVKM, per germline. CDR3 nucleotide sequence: TGTGCCAGCAGTTTAGCGGGAGGGAACACAGATACGCAGTATTTT. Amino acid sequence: CASSLAGGNTDTQYF.

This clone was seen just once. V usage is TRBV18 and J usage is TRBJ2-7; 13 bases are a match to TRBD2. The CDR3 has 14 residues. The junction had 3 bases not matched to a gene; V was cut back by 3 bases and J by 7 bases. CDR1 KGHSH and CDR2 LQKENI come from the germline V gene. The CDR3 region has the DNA TGTGCCAGCTCACCCGGACTAGCGGGGGCAGAGCAGTACTTC. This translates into CASSPGLAGAEQYF.

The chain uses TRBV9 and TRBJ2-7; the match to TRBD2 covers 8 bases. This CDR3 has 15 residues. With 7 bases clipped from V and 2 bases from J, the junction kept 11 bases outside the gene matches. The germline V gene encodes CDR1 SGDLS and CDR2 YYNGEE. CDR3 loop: CASSSLAGFPYEQYF. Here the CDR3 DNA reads TGTGCCAGCTCTTCCTTAGCGGGGTTTCCCTACGAGCAGTACTTC.

The CDR3 reads CASSIRGYGYTF. The CDR3 DNA follows: TGTGCCAGCAGCATACGGGGATATGGCTACACCTTC. The rearrangement joins TRBV28 to TRBJ1-2; D gene uncertain. Germline V gene sequence: CDR1 MDHEN, CDR2 SYDVKM. Trimming took off 6 bases at V and 5 bases at J, with 10 bases between the two ends. The CDR3 length is 12 residues.

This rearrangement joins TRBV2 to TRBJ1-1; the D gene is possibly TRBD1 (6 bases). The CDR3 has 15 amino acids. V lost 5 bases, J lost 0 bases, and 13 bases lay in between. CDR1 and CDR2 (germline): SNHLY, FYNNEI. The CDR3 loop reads CASSIGGKVNTEAFF. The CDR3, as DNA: TGTGCCAGCAGTATAGGGGGTAAGGTGAACACTGAAGCTTTCTTT.

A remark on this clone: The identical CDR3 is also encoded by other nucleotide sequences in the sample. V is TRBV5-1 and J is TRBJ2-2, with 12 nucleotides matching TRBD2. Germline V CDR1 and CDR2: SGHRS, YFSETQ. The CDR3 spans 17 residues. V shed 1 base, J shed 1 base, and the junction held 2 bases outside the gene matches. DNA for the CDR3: TGCGCCAGCAGCTTGTCGGGACTAGCGGGGAACACCGGGGAGCTGTTTTTT. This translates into CASSLSGLAGNTGELFF.

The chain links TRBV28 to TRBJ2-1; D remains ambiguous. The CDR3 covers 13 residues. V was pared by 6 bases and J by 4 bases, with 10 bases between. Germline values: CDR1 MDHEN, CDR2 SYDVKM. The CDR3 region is CASRSSRYNEQFF. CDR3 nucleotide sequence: TGTGCCAGCAGGTCATCCCGGTACAATGAGCAGTTCTTC. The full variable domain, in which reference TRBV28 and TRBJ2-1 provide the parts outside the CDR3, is DVKVTQSSRYLVKRTGEKVFLECVQDMDHENMFWYRQDPGLGLRLIYFSYDVKMKEKGDIPEGYSVSREKKERFSLILESASTNQTSMYLCASRSSRYNEQFFGPGTRLTVL.

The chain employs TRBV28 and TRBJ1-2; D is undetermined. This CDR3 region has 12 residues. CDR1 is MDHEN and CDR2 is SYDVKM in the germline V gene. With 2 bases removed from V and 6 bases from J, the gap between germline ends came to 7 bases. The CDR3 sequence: CASSLRRHGYTF. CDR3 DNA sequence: TGTGCCAGCAGTTTAAGGCGGCATGGCTACACCTTC.

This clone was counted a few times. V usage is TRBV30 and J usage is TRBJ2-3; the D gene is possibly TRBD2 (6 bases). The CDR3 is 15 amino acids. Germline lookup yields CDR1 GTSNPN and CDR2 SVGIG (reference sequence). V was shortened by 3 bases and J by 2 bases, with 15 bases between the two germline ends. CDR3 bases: TGTGCCTGGAGGAGTGCGGGGTCTAACACAGATACGCAGTATTTT. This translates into CAWRSAGSNTDTQYF.

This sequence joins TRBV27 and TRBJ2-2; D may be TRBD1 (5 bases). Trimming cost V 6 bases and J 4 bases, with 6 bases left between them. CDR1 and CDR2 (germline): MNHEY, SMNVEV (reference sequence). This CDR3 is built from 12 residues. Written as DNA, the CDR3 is TGTGCCAGCAGGGACACCACCGGGGAGCTGTTTTTT. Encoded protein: CASRDTTGELFF.

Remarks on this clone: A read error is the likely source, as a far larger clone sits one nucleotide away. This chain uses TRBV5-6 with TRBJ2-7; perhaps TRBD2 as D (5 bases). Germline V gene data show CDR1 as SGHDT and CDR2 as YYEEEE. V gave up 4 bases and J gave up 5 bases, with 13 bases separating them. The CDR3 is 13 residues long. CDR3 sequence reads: CASSVISVHEQYF. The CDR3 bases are TGTGCCAGCAGCGTGATTAGCGTCCACGAGCAGTACTTC.

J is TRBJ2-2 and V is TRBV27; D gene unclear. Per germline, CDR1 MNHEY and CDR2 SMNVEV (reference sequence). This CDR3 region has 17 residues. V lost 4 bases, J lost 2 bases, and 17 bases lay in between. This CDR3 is CASSSYLQRVNTGELFF. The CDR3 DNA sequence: TGTGCCAGCAGTTCCTACCTTCAACGCGTAAACACCGGGGAGCTGTTTTTT.

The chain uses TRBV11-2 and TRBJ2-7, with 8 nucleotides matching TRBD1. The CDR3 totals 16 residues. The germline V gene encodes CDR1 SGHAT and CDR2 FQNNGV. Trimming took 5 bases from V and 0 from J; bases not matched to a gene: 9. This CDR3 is CASSNRQQGGSYEQYF. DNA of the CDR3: TGTGCCAGCAGCAACCGACAACAGGGGGGCTCCTACGAGCAGTACTTC.

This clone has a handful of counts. The CDR3 here is CASSQGGAGDTQYF. CDR3 DNA sequence: TGTGCCAGCAGCCAAGGGGGCGCCGGAGATACGCAGTATTTT. The rearrangement uses TRBV4-2 and TRBJ2-3; tentatively, D is TRBD1 (5 bases). Per the germline V gene, CDR1 is LGHNA and CDR2 is YNFKEQ. The CDR3 runs to 14 residues. V was pared by 1 base and J by 5 bases, with 10 bases between.

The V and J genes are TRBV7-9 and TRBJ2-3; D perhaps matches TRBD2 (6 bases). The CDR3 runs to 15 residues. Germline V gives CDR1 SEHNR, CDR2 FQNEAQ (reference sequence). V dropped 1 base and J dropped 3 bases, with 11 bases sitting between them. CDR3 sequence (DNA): TGTGCCAGCAGCTTAGAATACGGGAGTACAGATACGCAGTATTTT. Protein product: CASSLEYGSTDTQYF.